This T cell receptor (beta chain) was profiled in a study of post-analysis software for immune sequencing data (dated by TCRdb to about 2015). Regarding the research as a whole: Disease courses on record covered relapsing-remitting, secondary progressive and progressive-relapsing multiple sclerosis, though some patients had no subtype annotation. The patient repertoires were set against eleven to twelve previously published healthy control repertoires from donors whose ages ranged from about 6 to 25 years. A subset of samples was prepared in parallel using single-end sample barcoding, then pooled and co-amplified after Illumina adapter ligation. Broader findings and caveats from the paper: The multiple sclerosis patient group was slightly younger than the control group. When samples were clustered directly using the F measure, samples prepared in the same batch co-clustered strongly, which prompted a batch-effect correction. Normalized Chao1 diversity was significantly lower in multiple sclerosis patients than controls, suggesting substantial peripheral T-cell clonal expansion. Patients showed significantly higher frequencies than controls for several TRBV segments, among them TRBV5-6, TRBV5-1 and TRBV20-1.

Library preparation used PCR. Sequencing was performed on an Illumina HiSeq 2500. Unique molecular identifiers were incorporated into TCR beta cDNA libraries to reduce PCR and sequencing biases. Every 1 to 10 million input T cells yielded some 500,000 cDNA molecules, meaning each molecule approximated one T cell. The same protocol used for the earlier healthy control dataset was applied to prepare and sequence the patient libraries. Samples belonging to the same batch were prepared together, multiplexed and sequenced on a shared HiSeq lane. As for the authors' bioinformatics: MIGEC was used to process the raw barcoded reads, and molecular identifier groups with only a single read were discarded before consensus assembly and CDR3 extraction. VDJtools was used for post-analysis of the clonotype tables, and diversity was normalized by down-sampling every dataset to the size of the smallest sample. In repertoire overlap clustering, CDR3 amino acid sequences, but not nucleotide sequences, were matched to correct batch-related cross-sample contamination. TCRdb's own reprocessing of the public reads used fastp at Q25 and MiXCR and kept productive beta chains. Every CDR3 protein is listed once, alongside the most common genes and DNA of its rows. These V and J calls rely on TCRdb rather than the paper's analysis. This sample lists about 540,000 distinct CDR3 sequences; 30% to 40% were detected once. The biggest ten clones account for approximately 5.4% of the sample.

To demonstrate the VDJtools post-analysis software, the study profiled TCR beta repertoires from the peripheral blood of about 13 young patients with multiple sclerosis. The multiple sclerosis patients were children and adolescents between roughly 6 and 16 years of age. As regards this clonotype: This clone's antigen is unknown. Per-base quality was not reported, and no clone a single base away is much larger than it.

The cysteine opens and the phenylalanine closes a CDR3 of 15 amino acids. Only the CDR3 DNA stays, 45 bases, in frame from base 1. Based on the germline V gene, the CDR1 and CDR2 sequences are SGHRS and YFSETQ. Trimming costs V 0 bases and J 4 bases, and their ends lie 11 bases apart. The sample taken for sequencing was blood. Rearrangement joined TRBV5-1 to TRBJ2-1, with TRBD1 perhaps the D gene, on 6 matching bases. The sequence was obtained from a girl aged 2-17 years with multiple sclerosis. The CDR3 here reads CASSLATGSYNEQFF. The DNA sequence reads TGCGCCAGCAGCTTGGCGACAGGCTCTTACAATGAGCAGTTCTTC. Where the CDR3 stops, the reference TRBV5-1 and TRBJ2-1 genes take over; the full variable domain is KAGVTQTPRYLIKTRGQQVTLSCSPISGHRSVSWYQQTPGQGLQFLFEYFSETQRNKGNFPGRFSGRQFSNSRSEMNVSTLELGDSALYLCASSLATGSYNEQFFGPGTRLTVL.